The 6 T cell receptor beta chains listed next were all sequenced from one sample in a study of CD8+CD57+ T cells in acquired aplastic anemia. Whoever was chosen for sequencing had shown CD8+CD57+ cell expansion by flow cytometry. The TCR beta profiling, which covered VDJ combination and CDR3 sequence, was carried out using genomic DNA as the template. TCRdb re-called the reads through MiXCR, storing one row per CDR3 protein. This sample carries 150,000 to 200,000 distinct CDR3 sequences, more than 40% of them seen once, and the ten largest clones take 25% to 35%. The material sequenced was sorted CD4+, CD8+, or CD8+CD57+ T cells (not recorded which) from PBMCs. These receptors all stem from a human donor with aplastic anemia.

This clonotype was seen ten or more times. This sequence joins TRBV6-2 or TRBV6-3 and TRBJ2-1, with D possibly TRBD1 on 5 matching bases. Germline V gene sequence: CDR1 MNHEY, CDR2 SVGEGT. The V end lost 8 bases, the J end lost 9 bases, and 11 bases lay between the germline ends. The CDR3 contains 11 residues. CDR3 nucleotides: TGTGCCAGCCAACAGGTCGCTGAGCAGTTCTTC. Protein sequence: CASQQVAEQFF.

The J gene is TRBJ1-1, the V gene TRBV7-3, with D uncertain. The CDR3 runs 11 residues. The germline V gene encodes CDR1 SGHTA and CDR2 FQGTGA. Trimming stripped 5 bases from V and 6 bases from J, with 7 bases between. CDR3 residues: CASSTISEAFF. CDR3 sequence (DNA): TGTGCCAGCAGCACCATCTCTGAAGCTTTCTTT.

The chain couples TRBV20-1 to TRBJ1-1; no clear D gene. With 1 base removed from V and 1 base from J, the gap between germline ends came to 7 bases. CDR1 is DFQATT and CDR2 is SNEGSKA in the germline V gene (reference sequence). The CDR3 is 13 amino acids. CDR3 loop: CSARVTPNTEAFF. The CDR3 DNA reads as TGCAGTGCTAGAGTTACACCGAACACTGAAGCTTTCTTT.

The V call is TRBV19, the J call TRBJ2-1; 7 bases match TRBD1. CDR1 is LNHDA and CDR2 is SQIVND in the germline V gene (reference sequence). J was trimmed by 9 bases and V by 6 bases; bases with no gene match: 5. There are 12 residues in the CDR3. The CDR3 protein is CASRQGNGEQFF. Here the CDR3 DNA reads TGTGCCAGTAGACAGGGGAACGGTGAGCAGTTCTTC.

This chain joins TRBV5-1 and TRBJ1-1, with a possible D match to TRBD1 (5 bases). Trimming took off 1 base at V and 2 bases at J, with 24 bases between the two ends. The CDR3 runs 19 residues. CDR1 is SGHRS and CDR2 is YFSETQ in the germline V gene. Here the CDR3 reads CASSLFPSGTSTGNTEAFF. DNA for the CDR3: TGCGCCAGCAGCTTGTTCCCTTCAGGGACCTCGACGGGAAACACTGAAGCTTTCTTT.

This clonotype was found many times. The CDR3 sequence: CASSSGDGYTF. The CDR3 bases are TGTGCCAGCAGTTCTGGGGATGGCTACACCTTC. The rearrangement uses TRBV28 and TRBJ1-2; no clear D gene. The CDR3 consists of 11 residues. The V end was cut by 4 bases, the J end by 6 bases, with 6 bases between. Germline CDR1 reads MDHEN; CDR2 reads SYDVKM.